This T cell receptor beta chain was identified during a study of T cell responses to AZD1222 COVID-19 vaccine. Findings of the study overall: Baseline seropositives among AZD1222 recipients totaled only five or six. Recipients of two AZD1222 doses showed rising Spike-specific TCR breadth and depth. At 160-218 and 743-854, vaccine-associated CD4 TCRs were dominant, and they spanned spike.

About this clone itself: Its antigen is currently unknown.

Germline-derived CDR1 and CDR2 are SGHTA and FQGNSA. The CDR3 has 15 amino acids. V gave up 1 base and J gave up 7 bases; unmatched junction bases: 7. Clones were sequenced by immunoSEQ multiplex PCR, and TCRdb holds only the in-frame ones, with some missing. The table includes tens of thousands of clones, around 83% detected once. V is TRBV7-2 and J is TRBJ1-5; 7 bases fit TRBD1. The sample was peripheral blood, taken on day 0 of AZD1222 vaccination. The source of this sequence is an adult in good health. CDR3 sequence (DNA): TGTGCCAGCAGCTTAGAAAGAGGGGGCGGGCAGCCCCAGCATTTT. This encodes CASSLERGGGQPQHF. Supplemented by reference TRBV7-2 and TRBJ1-5, the full variable domain reads GAGVSQSPSNKVTEKGKDVELRCDPISGHTALYWYRQSLGQGLEFLIYFQGNSAPDKSGLPSDRFSAERTGGSVSTLTIQRTQQEDSAVYLCASSLERGGGQPQHFGDGTRLSIL.